This T cell receptor (beta chain) originates from a study of T-cell memory formation after mild COVID-19. Per germline, CDR1 KGHDR and CDR2 SFDVKD. The CDR3 has 18 residues. J lost 7 bases, V lost 2 bases, and 17 bases had no gene match. TCRdb reprocessed the 5' RACE reads with MiXCR, giving one entry per CDR3 protein. Among 150,000 to 200,000 distinct CDR3 sequences listed, about 18% were seen once. This chain links TRBV24-1 with TRBJ1-2; 8 bases are shared with TRBD1. The material sequenced was PBMCs or a T cell subset sorted from them (not recorded which). This sequence was found in a man aged 18 to 30 who had mild COVID-19 (a few samples of this study predate the infection). Cell type and time point are not known. CDR3 bases: TGTGCCACCAGTGATTCGAGGGCAGGGGGCGCCTCTAGCAGTGGCTACACCTTC. This gives the protein CATSDSRAGGASSSGYTF.